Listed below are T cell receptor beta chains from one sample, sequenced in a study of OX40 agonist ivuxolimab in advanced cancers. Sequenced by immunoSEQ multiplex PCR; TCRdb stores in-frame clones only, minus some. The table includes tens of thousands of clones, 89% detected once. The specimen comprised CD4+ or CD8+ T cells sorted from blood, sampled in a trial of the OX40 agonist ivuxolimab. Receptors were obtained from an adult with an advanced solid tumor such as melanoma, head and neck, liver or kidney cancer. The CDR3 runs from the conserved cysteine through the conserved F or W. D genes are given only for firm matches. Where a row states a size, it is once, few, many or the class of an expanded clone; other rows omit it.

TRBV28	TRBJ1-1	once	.	CAGATGMVGTEAFF	TGTGCCGGGGCAACAGGGATGGTTGGCACTGAAGCTTTCTTT
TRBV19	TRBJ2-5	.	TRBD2	CASSIELAGFRGTQYF	TGTGCCAGTAGTATTGAACTAGCGGGGTTTCGCGGGACCCAGTACTTC
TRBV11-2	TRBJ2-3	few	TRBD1	CASSTYRGRKDTQYF	TGTGCCAGCAGCACCTACAGGGGGCGAAAAGATACGCAGTATTTT
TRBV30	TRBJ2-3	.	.	CAWNDRLADTQYF	TGTGCCTGGAACGACAGACTAGCAGATACGCAGTATTTT
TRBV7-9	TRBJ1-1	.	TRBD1	CASSLGLGQEDTEAFF	TGTGCCAGCAGCTTAGGATTGGGACAGGAGGACACTGAAGCTTTCTTT
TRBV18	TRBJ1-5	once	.	CASSHPALGGQPQHF	TGTGCCAGCTCACACCCAGCTTTAGGGGGACAGCCCCAGCATTTT
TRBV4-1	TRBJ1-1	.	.	CASRQTGGNTEAFF	TGCGCCAGCAGACAAACAGGCGGGAACACTGAAGCTTTCTTT
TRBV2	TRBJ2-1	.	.	CASKYFRQGTSNEQFF	TGTGCCAGCAAATATTTCCGGCAGGGGACCTCCAATGAGCAGTTCTTC
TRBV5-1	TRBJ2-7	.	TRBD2	CASSLGLAAPEQYF	TGCGCCAGCAGCTTGGGACTAGCGGCCCCTGAGCAGTACTTC
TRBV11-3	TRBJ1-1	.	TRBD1	CASSFDRGTEAFF	TGTGCCAGCAGCTTTGACAGGGGCACTGAAGCTTTCTTT
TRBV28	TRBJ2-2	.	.	CASSLTRVELFF	TGTGCCAGCAGTTTAACTCGAGTGGAGCTGTTTTTT
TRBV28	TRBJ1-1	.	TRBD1	CASRLTTGGSFVNTEAFF	TGTGCCAGCAGACTTACGACAGGGGGCTCGTTTGTGAACACTGAAGCTTTCTTT
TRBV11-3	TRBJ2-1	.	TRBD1	CASSLRQGYNEQFF	TGTGCCAGCAGCTTACGACAGGGTTACAATGAGCAGTTCTTC
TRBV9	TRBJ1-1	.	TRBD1	CASSPRQGPDTEAFF	TGTGCCAGCAGCCCGAGACAGGGTCCGGACACTGAAGCTTTCTTT
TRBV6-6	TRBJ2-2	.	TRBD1	CASSKRQGATGELFF	TGTGCCAGCAGCAAGAGACAGGGGGCGACCGGGGAGCTGTTTTTT
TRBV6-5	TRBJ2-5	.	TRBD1	CASSYGDRSETQYF	TGTGCCAGCAGTTACGGGGACAGGTCGGAGACCCAGTACTTC
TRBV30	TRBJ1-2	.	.	CAWSLGAERGYTF	TGTGCCTGGAGCCTGGGGGCGGAACGCGGCTACACCTTC
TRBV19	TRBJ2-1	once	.	CASSRRLSDNEQFF	TGTGCCAGTAGTAGACGACTCAGCGACAATGAGCAGTTCTTC
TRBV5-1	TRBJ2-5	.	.	CASSLSGRPIETQYF	TGCGCCAGCAGCTTGTCGGGACGGCCGATAGAGACCCAGTACTTC
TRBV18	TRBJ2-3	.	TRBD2	CASSPTTSGRRTDTQYF	TGTGCCAGCTCACCCACGACTAGCGGGAGGAGAACGGATACGCAGTATTTT
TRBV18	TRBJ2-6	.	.	CASAPSGANVLTF	TGTGCCAGCGCCCCGTCAGGGGCCAACGTCCTGACTTTC
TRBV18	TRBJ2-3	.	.	CASSPTTVETQYF	TGTGCCAGCTCACCAACGACCGTAGAAACGCAGTATTTT
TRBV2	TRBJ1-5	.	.	CASSGPWGSNQPQHF	TGTGCCAGCAGTGGGCCCTGGGGAAGCAATCAGCCCCAGCATTTT
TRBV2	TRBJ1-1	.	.	CASSGDPVAFF	TGTGCCAGCAGTGGGGATCCGGTGGCTTTCTTT